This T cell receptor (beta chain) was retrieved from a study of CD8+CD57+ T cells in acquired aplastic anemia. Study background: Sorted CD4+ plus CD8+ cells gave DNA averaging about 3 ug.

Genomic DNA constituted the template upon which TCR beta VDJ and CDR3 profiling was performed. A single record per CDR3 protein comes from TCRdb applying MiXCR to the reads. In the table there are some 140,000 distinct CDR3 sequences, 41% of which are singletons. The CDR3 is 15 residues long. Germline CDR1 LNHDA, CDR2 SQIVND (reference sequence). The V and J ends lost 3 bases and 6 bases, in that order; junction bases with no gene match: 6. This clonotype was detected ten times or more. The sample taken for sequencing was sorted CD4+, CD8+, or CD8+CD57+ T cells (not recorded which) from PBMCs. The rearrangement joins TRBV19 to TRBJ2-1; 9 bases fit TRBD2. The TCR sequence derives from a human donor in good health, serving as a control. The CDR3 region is CASSIGGRAGNEQFF. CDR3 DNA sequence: TGTGCCAGTAGTATCGGCGGGAGGGCCGGCAATGAGCAGTTCTTC.